This is a list of T cell receptor beta chains from one sample in a study of blood T cell repertoires in COVID-19. The data were produced by immunoSEQ multiplex PCR, yet TCRdb's version contains in-frame clones alone and is incomplete. The data show around 46,000 clones, 77% seen once. The sample consisted of peripheral blood. All receptors derive from a human donor with active or convalescent COVID-19. The donor label of this sample is uncertain. Both conserved end residues are part of each CDR3. The D gene is left open where the match is weak. Size is omitted from some rows. Given values are once, few, many or a class for expanded clones.

TRBV6-2/TRBV6-3	.	.	TRBJ1-1	TGTGCCAGCAGTTACAGGGAGAGGGGGTCGGGTGAAGCTTTCTTT	CASSYRERGSGEAFF
TRBV7-9	TRBD2	.	TRBJ2-7	TGTGCCAGCAGCCTAGCGGGAGGTGGAGAGCAGTACTTC	CASSLAGGGEQYF
TRBV28	.	.	TRBJ1-1	TGTGCCAGCAGTTTGGGGACAACTGAAGCTTTCTTT	CASSLGTTEAFF
TRBV24-1	.	.	TRBJ1-1	TGTGCCACCAGTGATACTCGGGAGGAAGCTTTCTTT	CATSDTREEAFF
TRBV9	TRBD1	.	TRBJ2-1	TGTGCCAGCAGCTCGGGACCGGGACAGGGTACCTACAATGAGCAGTTCTTC	CASSSGPGQGTYNEQFF
TRBV29-1	.	.	TRBJ2-1	TGCAGCGCCTTCGAGATTTCTTACAATGAGCAGTTCTTC	CSAFEISYNEQFF
TRBV11-3	.	.	TRBJ2-1	TGTGCCAGCAGCGGAAGGGGGTCTGGCAATGAGCAGTTCTTC	CASSGRGSGNEQFF
TRBV7-9	TRBD1	.	TRBJ2-5	TGTGCCAGCAGACCTACAGGGGAAGAGACCCAGTACTTC	CASRPTGEETQYF
TRBV4-2	.	.	TRBJ2-4	TGTGCCAGCAGCCAAGAATACAGGGAACTAGCCAAAAACATTCAGTACTTC	CASSQEYRELAKNIQYF
TRBV5-4	TRBD1	.	TRBJ1-2	TGTGCCAGCAGGACAGGGACTAACTATGGCTACACCTTC	CASRTGTNYGYTF
TRBV24-1	.	.	TRBJ2-3	TGTGCCACCAGTGATAACGGGAGAAGCACAGATACGCAGTATTTT	CATSDNGRSTDTQYF
TRBV24-1	TRBD1	.	TRBJ2-1	TGTGCCACCAGTGTCGGGAGATGGACAGGGGGCAATGAGCAGTTCTTC	CATSVGRWTGGNEQFF
TRBV6-1	.	few	TRBJ1-5	TGTGCCAGCAGTGAACAGTTGGGGGGGCCGAATCAGCCCCAGCATTTT	CASSEQLGGPNQPQHF
TRBV18	TRBD1	few	TRBJ1-1	TGTGCCAGCTCAGCGGAACAGGGGGCGAACACTGAAGCTTTCTTT	CASSAEQGANTEAFF
TRBV7-9	.	.	TRBJ1-2	TGTGCCAGCAGCCTGACGGGATCCTATGGCTACACCTTC	CASSLTGSYGYTF
TRBV6-5	TRBD1	.	TRBJ1-1	TGTGCCAGCTTAACAGGGGGCGCGGGGACTGAAGCTTTCTTT	CASLTGGAGTEAFF
TRBV30	.	once	TRBJ1-3	TGTGCCTGGAGTGGGGGAGGGTCGGGAAACACCATATATTTT	CAWSGGGSGNTIYF
TRBV5-4	TRBD2	.	TRBJ2-5	TGTGCCAGCAGCCGAACGGGAGGGCCGGAAGAGACCCAGTACTTC	CASSRTGGPEETQYF
TRBV10-2	TRBD1	.	TRBJ2-7	TGCGCCAGCAACAAGGACAGGGCATACGAGCAGTACTTC	CASNKDRAYEQYF
TRBV2	TRBD2	.	TRBJ2-1	TGTGCCAGCAGTGCCATAGCGGGATCTATGGAAGATGAGCAGTTCTTC	CASSAIAGSMEDEQFF
TRBV10-2	.	.	TRBJ1-2	TGCGCCAGCAGTGAGTCGGGAGGCTCCAACTATGGCTACACCTTC	CASSESGGSNYGYTF
TRBV7-3	.	.	TRBJ1-6	TGTGCCAGCAGCTCGGGACAACGGTCACCCCTCCACTTT	CASSSGQRSPLHF
TRBV11-2	.	.	TRBJ1-2	TGTGCCAGCAGTCCTGACAGAAACTATGGCTACACCTTC	CASSPDRNYGYTF
TRBV27	.	few	TRBJ2-7	TGTGCCAGTCGGGAGTCCGCCTACGAGCAGTACTTC	CASRESAYEQYF
TRBV30	.	.	TRBJ1-5	TGTGCCTGGGGTCGGGGGGAACAACAGCCCCAGCATTTT	CAWGRGEQQPQHF
TRBV7-6	.	.	TRBJ1-1	TGTGCCAGCAGCTTACCCCTAAGTGAAGCTTTCTTT	CASSLPLSEAFF
TRBV7-2	TRBD2	.	TRBJ2-7	TGTGCCAGCAGCGGAGGGACTAGCGGGCCTTCCTACGAGCAGTACTTC	CASSGGTSGPSYEQYF
TRBV6-2/TRBV6-3	.	.	TRBJ1-1	TGTGCCAGCAGTTACTCACAATGGGCTTTCTTT	CASSYSQWAFF
TRBV28	TRBD2	once	TRBJ2-1	TGTGCCAGCAGTCCAAGACTAGCGGGACCAAGCAATGAGCAGTTCTTC	CASSPRLAGPSNEQFF
TRBV4-2	.	.	TRBJ1-1	TGTGCCAGCAGCCAAGAGTACGTTACAGAGAACACTGAAGCTTTCTTT	CASSQEYVTENTEAFF
TRBV19	.	.	TRBJ2-1	TGTGCCAGTAACGGAGGGACGGGCTCCTACAATGAGCAGTTCTTC	CASNGGTGSYNEQFF
TRBV11-3	.	.	TRBJ2-1	TGTGCCAGCAGCTTAGACTCCCAGGACTACAATGAGCAGTTCTTC	CASSLDSQDYNEQFF
TRBV29-1	TRBD2	.	TRBJ2-1	TGCAGCGTTGTCCAGAGCCTAGCGGCCAGCTCCTACAATGAGCAGTTCTTC	CSVVQSLAASSYNEQFF
TRBV6-7	.	.	TRBJ2-1	TGTGCCAGGATGGGCATAGGAATAAGAGACCTTTACAATGAGCAGTTCTTC	CARMGIGIRDLYNEQFF
TRBV2	.	few	TRBJ1-2	TGTGCCAGCCATAGGGGAAATGATGGCTACACCTTC	CASHRGNDGYTF
TRBV4-3	TRBD2	.	TRBJ2-2	TGCGCCAGCAGCCAAGAAGGACTAGCGAAAACCGGGGAGCTGTTTTTT	CASSQEGLAKTGELFF
TRBV28	TRBD1	.	TRBJ1-2	TGTGCCAGCAGTTATCCGGGACAGGGGGATGGCTACACCTTC	CASSYPGQGDGYTF
TRBV10-1	.	.	TRBJ1-1	TGCGCCAGCAGTGAAGGGGGACGGTGGGAAGCTTTCTTT	CASSEGGRWEAFF
TRBV18	TRBD1	.	TRBJ1-5	TGTGCCAGCTCACGAGGAGGGGGCTATAGCAATCAGCCCCAGCATTTT	CASSRGGGYSNQPQHF
TRBV18	.	.	TRBJ1-5	TGTGCCAGCTCACCCCCGGGGGGGGAGCTCAATCAGCCCCAGCATTTT	CASSPPGGELNQPQHF
TRBV30	TRBD1	.	TRBJ2-7	TGTGCCTGGGAACCGGGACAGGGTTTAAGCTCCTACGAGCAGTACTTC	CAWEPGQGLSSYEQYF
TRBV7-7	TRBD1	few	TRBJ2-2	TGTGCCATCGCACCGGGACAGGGGACCACCGGGGAGCTGTTTTTT	CAIAPGQGTTGELFF
TRBV6-6	TRBD2	.	TRBJ2-2	TGTGCCAGCAGTTACGTAAGGGGCGGGGGCACCGGGGAGCTGTTTTTT	CASSYVRGGGTGELFF